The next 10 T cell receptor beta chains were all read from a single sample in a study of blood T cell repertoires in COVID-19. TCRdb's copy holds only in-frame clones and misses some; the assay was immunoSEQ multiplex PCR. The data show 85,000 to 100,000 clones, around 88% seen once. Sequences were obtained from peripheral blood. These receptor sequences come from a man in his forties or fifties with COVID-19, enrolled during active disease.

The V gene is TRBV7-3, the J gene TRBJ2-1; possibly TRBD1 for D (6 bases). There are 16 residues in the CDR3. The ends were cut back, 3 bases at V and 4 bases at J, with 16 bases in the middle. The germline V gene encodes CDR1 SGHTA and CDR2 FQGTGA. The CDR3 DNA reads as TGTGCCAGCAGCTTCGGTCAGGGGCGAAAATACAATGAGCAGTTCTTC. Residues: CASSFGQGRKYNEQFF. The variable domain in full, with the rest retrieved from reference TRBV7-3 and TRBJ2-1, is GAGVSQTPSNKVTEKGKYVELRCDPISGHTALYWYRQSLGQGPEFLIYFQGTGAADDSGLPNDRFFAVRPEGSVSTLKIQRTERGDSAVYLCASSFGQGRKYNEQFFGPGTRLTVL.

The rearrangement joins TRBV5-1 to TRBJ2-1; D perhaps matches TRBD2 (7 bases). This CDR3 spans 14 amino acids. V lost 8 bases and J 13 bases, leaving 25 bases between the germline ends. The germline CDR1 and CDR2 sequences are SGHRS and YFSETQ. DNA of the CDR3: TGCGCCAGTAGGCTTGCGTTCGGGGGGCCCGACCAGTTCTTC. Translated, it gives CASRLAFGGPDQFF.

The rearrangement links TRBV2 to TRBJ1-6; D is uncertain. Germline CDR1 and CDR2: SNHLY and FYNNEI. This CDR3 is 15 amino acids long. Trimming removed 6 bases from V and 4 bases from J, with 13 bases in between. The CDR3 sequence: CASRAPGPYNSPLHF. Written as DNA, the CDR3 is TGTGCCAGCAGAGCCCCGGGTCCGTATAATTCACCCCTCCACTTT.

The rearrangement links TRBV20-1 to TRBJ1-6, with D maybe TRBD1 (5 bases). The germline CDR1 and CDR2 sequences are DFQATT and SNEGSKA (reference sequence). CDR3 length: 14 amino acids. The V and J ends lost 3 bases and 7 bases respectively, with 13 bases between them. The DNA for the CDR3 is TGCAGTGCTAGTTCCCCAGGGTGGAATTCACCCCTCCACTTT. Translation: CSASSPGWNSPLHF.

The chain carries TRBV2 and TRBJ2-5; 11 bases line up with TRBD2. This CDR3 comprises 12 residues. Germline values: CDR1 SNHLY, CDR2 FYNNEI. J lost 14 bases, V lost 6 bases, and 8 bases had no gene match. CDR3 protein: CASRSFTSGGYF. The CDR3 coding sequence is TGTGCCAGCAGGTCATTCACTAGCGGGGGATACTTC.

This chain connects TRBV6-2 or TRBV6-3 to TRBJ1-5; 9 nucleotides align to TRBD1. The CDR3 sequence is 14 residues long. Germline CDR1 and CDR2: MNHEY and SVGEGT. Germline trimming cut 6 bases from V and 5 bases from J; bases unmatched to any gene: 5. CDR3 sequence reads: CASSGQGTDQPQHF. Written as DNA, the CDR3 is TGTGCCAGCAGCGGACAGGGGACCGATCAGCCCCAGCATTTT.

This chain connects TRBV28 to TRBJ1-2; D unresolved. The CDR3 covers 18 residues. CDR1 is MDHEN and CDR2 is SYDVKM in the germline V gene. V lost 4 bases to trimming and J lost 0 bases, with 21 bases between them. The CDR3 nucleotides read TGTGCCAGCAGTTATTCCCCGGCCCGTAATCGGGCTAACTATGGCTACACCTTC. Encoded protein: CASSYSPARNRANYGYTF.

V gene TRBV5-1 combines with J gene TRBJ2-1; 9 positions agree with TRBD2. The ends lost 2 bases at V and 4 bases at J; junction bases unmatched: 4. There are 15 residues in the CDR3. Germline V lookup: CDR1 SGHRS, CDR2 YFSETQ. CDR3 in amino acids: CASSFNLAGYNEQFF. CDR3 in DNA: TGCGCCAGCAGCTTTAATCTAGCGGGGTACAATGAGCAGTTCTTC.

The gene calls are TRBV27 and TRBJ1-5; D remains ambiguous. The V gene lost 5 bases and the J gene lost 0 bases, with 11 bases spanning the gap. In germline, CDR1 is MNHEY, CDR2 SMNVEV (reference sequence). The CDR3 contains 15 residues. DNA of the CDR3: TGTGCCAGCAGTCCCAGGCTATATAGCAATCAGCCCCAGCATTTT. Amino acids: CASSPRLYSNQPQHF.

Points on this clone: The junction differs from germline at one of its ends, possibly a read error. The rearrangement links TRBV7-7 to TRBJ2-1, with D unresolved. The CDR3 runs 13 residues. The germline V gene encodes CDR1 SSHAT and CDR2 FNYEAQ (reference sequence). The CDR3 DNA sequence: TGTGCTAGCAGCTTAGGCGCCTACAATGAGCAGTTCTTC. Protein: CASSLGAYNEQFF.